This T cell receptor beta chain was recorded in a study of blood T cells in healthy people across ages (dated by TCRdb to 2013 to 2016). About the full investigation: In model experiments, template switching captured roughly one uniquely barcoded TCR beta cDNA molecule for every two T cells. Using deep sequencing normalized with unique cDNA molecular identifiers, the study measured how TCR beta repertoire diversity changes with age. Four age groups were formed from the donors: young (average 16 years), middle-aged (more than 35), aged (roughly 59) and long-lived (roughly 81). To avoid experimental bias, donors of different ages were spread randomly across the sequencing lanes. Two additional independent replicas of 1 million unique cDNA reads from the same blood draw were analyzed for two donors (one aged 18 to 30 and one aged 80 or older).

For CDR1 and CDR2, the germline V gene lists SNHLY and FYNNEI. Between the V and J ends, shortened by 4 bases and 5 bases respectively, the junction contains 5 bases. From the cysteine up to the phenylalanine, the CDR3 has a length of 11 residues. The retained sequence is limited to the CDR3, 33 bases, with the frame set at the first base. Donors were 30 to 45 systemically healthy Caucasian individuals from Russia aged 6 to 90 years. Around 9.7 milliliters of peripheral blood were collected from each donor into EDTA-treated Vacutainer tubes. Ficoll-Paque density-gradient centrifugation was used to isolate PBMCs, with at least 6 million per sample. Trizol reagent was used to extract total RNA from the PBMCs, yielding at least 6 micrograms per sample. For every donor, an aliquot of PBMCs went through flow cytometry to measure the percentages of naive CD45RAhigh/CD27high T cells. Library creation used 5' RACE. The reads were generated on an Illumina HiSeq 2500. The second PCR ran for roughly 7 to 12 cycles and used a J-beta primer mix along with a sample-barcoded 5' primer. Each TCR beta cDNA molecule received a unique molecular identifier from a template-switch 5' adaptor carrying 12 random nucleotides. Each sample yielded at least 3 million CDR3-containing paired-end reads. First-strand cDNA synthesis was performed from all RNA using the Mint cDNA synthesis kit, with priming by a TRBC-specific oligonucleotide. Following uracil-DNA glycosylase treatment, all cDNA underwent a first 18-cycle PCR with the universal primers M1SS and BC2_uni_R. Turning to the authors' computational methods: For normalization, 1 million high-quality reads, each with a distinct molecular identifier, were randomly selected from each sample. Instead of being binned into consensus sequences, reads that shared molecular identifiers were thrown out. MiTCR, set to a Q25 quality threshold and the strictest error-elimination algorithm, was used for CDR3 identification, clonotype clustering and error correction. A nonparametric unseen species model using Euler transformation provided a lower-bound estimate of total TCR beta diversity. TCRdb reprocessing: public reads trimmed at Q25 with fastp, clones called with MiXCR, in-frame beta chains kept. Each CDR3 protein appears once, grouped with its most common genes and DNA. These V and J calls derive from TCRdb rather than the authors' analysis. The sample yields about 770,000 distinct CDR3 sequences; more than 40% were counted once. About a fifth of the sample is held by the ten biggest clonotypes.

Broad study findings and their caveats: The CMV infection status of donors was not known, potentially confounding age-related changes in expanded clonotypes. Compared with the aged group, more naive CD4+ T cells, fewer expanded clones and increased TCR diversity were shown by the long-lived group, suggesting age selection. Because profiling used bulk unsorted PBMCs, naive and antigen-experienced compartments could not be compared conclusively. As age increased, observed TCR beta diversity per million T cells dropped in a roughly linear way, and a significant reduction was already evident by age 40. Total diversity estimates from one million sequenced T cells were considered lower bounds and underestimates. The percentage of naive T cells measured by flow cytometry correlated strongly with observed TCR beta diversity.

As regards this clonotype: Its cognate antigen has yet to be identified. No quality values exist for individual bases; no much larger clone is one base distant.

Sequenced sample: blood. The clonotype originates from a man between 60 and 70 years old in good health. This chain joins TRBV2 to TRBJ1-2, with the D gene uncertain. The DNA reads as follows: TGTGCCAGCAGTGTTTCGTATGGCTACACCTTC. Translated, this is CASSVSYGYTF.